Shown below are 18 T cell receptor beta chains from a single sample sequenced in a study of blood T cell repertoires in COVID-19 (dated by TCRdb to 2018 to 2021). The library was made by the immunoSEQ multiplex PCR assay. TCRdb limited this immuneACCESS table to in-frame rearrangements with V and J called. A share of clones is missing; checked studies link under half to unresolved V genes, and the rest is unexplained. The sample yields about 120,000 clones; about 87% were counted once. The ten largest clonotypes hold under 30% of the sample. Sequencing was carried out using peripheral blood. The receptor set was obtained from a woman in her sixties or seventies with acute or convalescent COVID-19.

This clone appeared a single time. This sequence joins TRBV4-1 and TRBJ1-3; D gene ambiguous. Germline V gene sequence: CDR1 MGHRA, CDR2 YSYEKL. This CDR3 is built from 16 residues. Between the trimmed V and J ends, which lost 0 bases and 7 bases, there was a span of 16 bases. The CDR3 loop reads CASSQESTRERNTIYF. The CDR3 DNA reads TGCGCCAGCAGCCAAGAGTCGACACGGGAGAGGAACACCATATATTTT.

This clone was counted once. The CDR3 DNA sequence: TGTGCCAGCAGCGCGTGGAGCTATGGCTACACCTTC. Its protein product is CASSAWSYGYTF. The chain is built from TRBV11-2 and TRBJ1-2, with unresolved D. Germline loops: CDR1 SGHAT, CDR2 FQNNGV. Trimming cost V 5 bases and J 4 bases, with 8 bases left between them. The CDR3 is 12 amino acids.

This rearrangement joins TRBV5-1 to TRBJ2-1; TRBD2 matches 13 bases. The CDR3 is made up of 15 amino acids. The V gene end was trimmed by 4 bases and the J gene end by 7 bases; junction bases not matched to a gene: 5. Germline loops: CDR1 SGHRS, CDR2 YFSETQ. DNA for the CDR3: TGCGCCAGCAGCACGGGACTAGCGGGACGTAATGAGCAGTTCTTC. It codes for CASSTGLAGRNEQFF.

The gene calls are TRBV29-1 and TRBJ2-6; D call uncertain. CDR1 and CDR2 from the germline V gene are SQVTM and ANQGSEA. The CDR3 is made up of 15 amino acids. V was pared by 2 bases and J by 0 bases, with 8 bases between. CDR3: CSVEFRSSGANVLTF. The DNA of the CDR3 is TGCAGCGTTGAATTTAGAAGCTCTGGGGCCAACGTCCTGACTTTC.

CDR3: CASSPRRTRRNSPLHF. The CDR3 DNA sequence: TGTGCCAGCAGCCCGCGGAGGACCCGGCGGAATTCACCCCTCCACTTT. The chain links TRBV28 to TRBJ1-6; no clear D gene. The CDR3 contains 16 residues. Germline loops: CDR1 MDHEN, CDR2 SYDVKM. V was shortened by 6 bases and J by 7 bases, with 19 bases between the two germline ends.

The chain couples TRBV10-3 to TRBJ2-7, with 8 bases matching TRBD1. Germline V gene sequence: CDR1 ENHRY, CDR2 SYGVKD. This CDR3 contains 13 residues. The junction had 4 bases not matched to a gene; V was cut back by 2 bases and J by 7 bases. As DNA, the CDR3 is TGTGCCATCAGTGAGGGCAGGGGGCGGGAGCAGTACTTC. This translates into CAISEGRGREQYF.

This clone was recorded a few times. The chain links TRBV11-2 to TRBJ1-2; D remains unclear. V was cut by 0 bases and J by 6 bases, with 11 bases left in between. The CDR3 has 14 residues. The V gene's germline CDR1 is SGHAT and CDR2 FQNNGV. In DNA, the CDR3 is TGTGCCAGCAGCTTAGATCGGGAATCGGATGGCTACACCTTC. Its translation: CASSLDRESDGYTF.

This clone was found a few times. The J gene is TRBJ1-2, the V gene TRBV5-6; D is undetermined. Trimming cost V 2 bases and J 8 bases, with 16 bases left between them. The CDR3 runs 14 residues. Looked up from germline, CDR1 is SGHDT and CDR2 is YYEEEE. The CDR3, as DNA: TGTGCCAGCAGCTTTTCCTCCGGGGTTGAAGGCTACACCTTC. This translates into CASSFSSGVEGYTF.

V and J are TRBV6-6 and TRBJ1-4, with 11 nucleotides matching TRBD1. CDR3 length: 16 residues. With V trimmed by 4 bases and J by 3 bases, 4 bases remained unmatched. The germline V gene encodes CDR1 MNHNY and CDR2 SVGAGI (reference sequence). In nucleotides, the CDR3 is TGTGCCAGCAGTTTCCCGGGACAGGGGGCTAATGAAAAACTGTTTTTT. It codes for CASSFPGQGANEKLFF.

This chain links TRBV7-2 with TRBJ1-6; no clear D gene. Trimming took off 3 bases at V and 8 bases at J, with 14 bases between the two ends. This CDR3 region has 15 residues. The V gene's germline CDR1 is SGHTA and CDR2 FQGNSA. CDR3 in amino acids: CASSFPPGRDSPLHF. CDR3 bases: TGTGCCAGCAGCTTTCCCCCCGGGCGGGATTCACCCCTCCACTTT.

The CDR3 region is CASTIISQGFTEAFF. The CDR3 nucleotides are TGTGCCAGTACCATTATAAGTCAGGGATTCACTGAAGCTTTCTTT. The chain has TRBV19 and TRBJ1-1, with a tentative D call TRBD1 (5 bases). The CDR3 runs to 15 residues. The ends were cut back, 7 bases at V and 4 bases at J, with 19 bases in the middle. CDR1 and CDR2 (germline): LNHDA, SQIVND (reference sequence).

The CDR3: CASSMVGTGFLGGQETQYF. The CDR3 DNA reads as TGTGCCAGTAGTATGGTCGGGACAGGGTTCTTGGGCGGCCAAGAGACCCAGTACTTC. The chain recombines TRBV19 with TRBJ2-5; 9 bases are shared with TRBD1. The germline V gene has CDR1 LNHDA and CDR2 SQIVND (reference sequence). With V trimmed by 3 bases and J by 1 base, 15 bases remained unmatched. The CDR3 runs 19 residues.

This chain uses TRBV11-1 with TRBJ2-5, with 7 bases lining up with TRBD2. The ends lost 1 base at V and 2 bases at J; junction bases unmatched: 4. This CDR3 has 15 residues. From germline, CDR1 is SGHAT and CDR2 FQDESV (reference sequence). The CDR3 here is CASSLVGGGQETQYF. CDR3 bases: TGTGCCAGCAGCTTAGTTGGCGGGGGACAAGAGACCCAGTACTTC.

In this sample, this clone turned up once. The chain is built from TRBV2 and TRBJ1-2; possible D gene TRBD1, 6 bases. The ends were cut back, 10 bases at V and 3 bases at J, with 12 bases in the middle. Germline CDR1 is SNHLY and CDR2 is FYNNEI. This CDR3 is 12 amino acids long. Here the CDR3 reads CATLEGDYGYTF. The CDR3 nucleotides read TGTGCCACCCTCGAGGGGGACTATGGCTACACCTTC.

This clone was detected only a few times. The chain joins TRBV28 to TRBJ1-5, with 7 bases lining up with TRBD1. Germline trimming cut 6 bases from V and 6 bases from J; bases unmatched to any gene: 14. CDR3 size: 16 residues. The V gene's germline CDR1 is MDHEN and CDR2 SYDVKM. The CDR3 DNA reads as TGTGCCAGCAGACCTGGGGCAGGGGACAGTCGTCAGCCCCAGCATTTT. Translating gives CASRPGAGDSRQPQHF.

The chain couples TRBV27 to TRBJ1-5; D gene unclear. The germline V gene has CDR1 MNHEY and CDR2 SMNVEV (reference sequence). Trimming removed 6 bases at V and 7 bases at J, with 22 bases between. The length of the CDR3 is 16 residues. CDR3 region: CASSTSRRGLEQPQHF. The CDR3 DNA follows: TGTGCCAGCAGCACCTCGAGACGAGGGCTTGAGCAGCCCCAGCATTTT.

The CDR3 reads CASSYRTEAFF. The CDR3 DNA reads as TGTGCCAGCAGTTACCGGACTGAAGCTTTCTTT. The chain links TRBV6-5 to TRBJ1-1; D gene ambiguous. The CDR3 consists of 11 residues. Deletions cut 2 bases from V and 5 bases from J, with 3 bases between. Germline CDR1 reads MNHEY; CDR2 reads SVGAGI.

The rearrangement joins TRBV3-1 (or the pseudogene TRBV3-2) to TRBJ1-1; unclear D gene. The CDR3 spans 13 residues. Germline V CDR1 and CDR2: LGHDT, YNNKEL (reference sequence). V lost 1 base and J 6 bases, leaving 9 bases between the germline ends. CDR3 DNA sequence: TGTGCCAGCAGCCAAGCCTCGGTTCCTGAAGCTTTCTTT. It encodes CASSQASVPEAFF.